The 19 T cell receptor beta chains below come from one sample, sequenced in a study of cytomegalovirus exposure and HLA in healthy donors. Primers included in the PCR were 60 Vbeta and 13 Jbeta primers. The data were produced by immunoSEQ multiplex PCR, yet TCRdb's version contains in-frame clones alone and is incomplete. The table lists over 80,000 clones, about three quarters of them singletons. The sequenced material came from PBMCs. These receptors came from a man aged 40-55 years in good health and CMV-seronegative.

This clone came up once. This chain uses TRBV4-3 with TRBJ2-3; possibly TRBD1 for D (7 bases). The CDR3 has 16 amino acids. Germline CDR1 and CDR2: LGHNA and YSLEER. Between the trimmed V and J ends, which lost 0 bases and 1 base, there was a span of 11 bases. Written as DNA, the CDR3 is TGCGCCAGCAGCCAAGAAGGGGGGACAGGCACAGATACGCAGTATTTT. Protein product: CASSQEGGTGTDTQYF.

The chain carries TRBV29-1 and TRBJ2-3, with 9 nucleotides matching TRBD2. The CDR3 contains 16 residues. V lost 2 bases to trimming and J lost 2 bases; unmatched junction nucleotides: 8. The V gene's germline CDR1 is SQVTM and CDR2 ANQGSEA. The CDR3: CSVERGASGDTDTQYF. In nucleotides, the CDR3 is TGCAGCGTTGAAAGAGGGGCTAGCGGGGACACAGATACGCAGTATTTT.

This rearrangement joins TRBV5-8 to TRBJ1-2; perhaps TRBD1 as D (5 bases). Germline V gene sequence: CDR1 SGHTS, CDR2 YDEGEE. Between the trimmed V and J ends, which lost 0 bases and 4 bases, there was a span of 19 bases. The CDR3 loop spans 17 amino acids. The CDR3 loop reads CASSLVAPGVSGYGYTF. The CDR3 DNA reads TGTGCCAGCAGCTTGGTAGCCCCGGGGGTTTCGGGCTATGGCTACACCTTC.

This clone appeared once. This chain joins TRBV7-9 and TRBJ1-2; maybe TRBD1 (6 bases). V was shortened by 2 bases and J by 5 bases, with 12 bases between the two germline ends. Germline CDR1 and CDR2: SEHNR and FQNEAQ (reference sequence). The CDR3 totals 14 residues. The CDR3 sequence is CASSLPDRRYGYTF. CDR3 DNA: TGTGCCAGCAGCTTACCTGACAGGAGATATGGCTACACCTTC.

V and J are TRBV15 and TRBJ2-5; TRBD2 is a possible D gene (6 bases). CDR3 length: 17 amino acids. V lost 1 base to trimming and J lost 5 bases, with 20 bases between them. Germline lookup yields CDR1 LNHNV and CDR2 YYDKDF (reference sequence). The CDR3 nucleotides are TGTGCCACCAGCAGAGGGGGCGGGGAACCCATGGCGGAGACCCAGTACTTC. Encoded protein: CATSRGGGEPMAETQYF.

The genes are TRBV28 and TRBJ1-5; D gene unclear. Trimming shortened V by 6 bases and J by 6 bases, and 18 bases separated the two germline ends. The CDR3 contains 15 residues. Per the germline V gene, CDR1 is MDHEN and CDR2 is SYDVKM. Here the CDR3 reads CASSRARGMSQPQHF. The CDR3 DNA is TGTGCCAGCAGCCGCGCAAGAGGGATGAGTCAGCCCCAGCATTTT.

The J gene is TRBJ2-7, the V gene TRBV29-1; 7 positions agree with TRBD2. V lost 6 bases, J lost 4 bases, and 6 bases stayed unmatched. The CDR3 has 12 amino acids. Germline V gives CDR1 SQVTM, CDR2 ANQGSEA. The CDR3 DNA reads TGCAGCGTCGGGGACTACAAATACGAGCAGTACTTC. Encoded protein: CSVGDYKYEQYF.

The chain links TRBV29-1 to TRBJ2-5; tentative D call: TRBD1 (5 bases). This CDR3 is built from 12 residues. Germline-derived CDR1 and CDR2 are SQVTM and ANQGSEA. V was pared by 3 bases and J by 4 bases, with 9 bases between. CDR3 DNA: TGCAGCGTTGATCAGGGATCAGAGACCCAGTACTTC. Protein: CSVDQGSETQYF.

This clone occurred a few times. The rearrangement links TRBV5-1 to TRBJ2-2, with D perhaps TRBD2 (6 bases). The V gene's germline CDR1 is SGHRS and CDR2 YFSETQ. This CDR3 is built from 14 residues. Trimming took 0 bases from V and 7 from J, leaving 10 bases between them. CDR3 in amino acids: CASSLAPGSGELFF. The CDR3 nucleotides are TGCGCCAGCAGCTTGGCCCCCGGGAGCGGGGAGCTGTTTTTT.

This clone has only one observation. The chain couples TRBV4-3 to TRBJ2-6, with a weak D call TRBD1 (5 bases). The CDR3 is made up of 17 amino acids. V was pared by 0 bases and J by 3 bases, with 12 bases between. The germline CDR1 and CDR2 sequences are LGHNA and YSLEER. The CDR3 nucleotides read TGCGCCAGCAGCCAAGATGTAGGGGCAGGTGGGGCCAACGTCCTGACTTTC. It translates to CASSQDVGAGGANVLTF.

The chain employs TRBV5-1 and TRBJ1-3; TRBD1 agrees at 9 bases. This CDR3 region has 14 residues. CDR1 and CDR2 (germline): SGHRS, YFSETQ. The junction had 7 bases not matched to a gene; V was cut back by 5 bases and J by 7 bases. The CDR3 DNA follows: TGCGCCAGCAGATTTGGACAGGGGAGTAACACCATATATTTT. It encodes CASRFGQGSNTIYF.

V is TRBV7-9 and J is TRBJ2-2; D is unclear. The length of the CDR3 is 13 residues. V was cut by 4 bases and J by 3 bases, with 6 bases left in between. In germline, CDR1 is SEHNR, CDR2 FQNEAQ (reference sequence). The CDR3, as DNA: TGTGCCAGCAGCTCCAGTTACACCGGGGAGCTGTTTTTT. Its translation is CASSSSYTGELFF.

The V and J genes are TRBV18 and TRBJ1-4, with D possibly TRBD1 on 5 matching bases. The germline V gene has CDR1 KGHSH and CDR2 LQKENI. V lost 5 bases, J lost 2 bases, and 9 bases lay in between. There are 14 residues in the CDR3. The CDR3 sequence is CASSNRGTNEKLFF. DNA of the CDR3: TGTGCCAGCTCAAACCGGGGGACTAATGAAAAACTGTTTTTT.

This clone appeared many times. The chain employs TRBV5-1 and TRBJ1-1, with no clear D. CDR1 and CDR2 from the germline V gene are SGHRS and YFSETQ. The CDR3 totals 13 residues. Trimming took off 0 bases at V and 1 base at J, with 4 bases between the two ends. Here the CDR3 DNA reads TGCGCCAGCAGCTTGGTTAAGAACACTGAAGCTTTCTTT. This codes for CASSLVKNTEAFF.

The chain joins TRBV4-1 to TRBJ2-3; 7 nucleotides agree with TRBD1. Trimming took 4 bases from V and 6 from J; bases not matched to a gene: 7. The germline V gene has CDR1 MGHRA and CDR2 YSYEKL. The CDR3 runs 14 residues. The CDR3 loop is CASSLTTGSDTQYF. The CDR3 coding sequence is TGCGCCAGCAGCCTTACGACAGGGTCGGATACGCAGTATTTT.

The CDR3 coding sequence is TGTGCCATCAGTGATTCGACTACAGGGATTGGCCCAGATACGCAGTATTTT. Protein sequence: CAISDSTTGIGPDTQYF. The chain joins TRBV10-3 to TRBJ2-3; D may be TRBD1 (6 bases). V lost 3 bases and J lost 4, with 20 bases in between. CDR1 is ENHRY and CDR2 is SYGVKD in the germline V gene. The CDR3 contains 17 residues.

The chain couples TRBV7-8 to TRBJ1-2; 8 positions agree with TRBD1. This CDR3 comprises 16 residues. Trimming at V came to 1 base and at J to 3 bases, leaving 7 bases not matched to a gene. Germline V gives CDR1 SGHVS, CDR2 FQNEAQ. The CDR3 spells CASSLVSTGGDYGYTF. The CDR3, as DNA: TGTGCCAGCAGCTTAGTGTCAACAGGGGGTGACTATGGCTACACCTTC.

The gene calls are TRBV6-1 and TRBJ2-7; 9 bases are shared with TRBD1. The CDR3 is made up of 15 amino acids. V was clipped by 2 bases and J by 3 bases; unmatched bases: 5. Germline V gene sequence: CDR1 MNHNS, CDR2 SASEGT. The CDR3 sequence is CASSETETGGYEQYF. The CDR3 DNA sequence: TGTGCCAGCAGTGAAACCGAGACAGGGGGCTACGAGCAGTACTTC.

The rearrangement joins TRBV6-6 to TRBJ1-2, with a tentative D call TRBD1 (6 bases). V lost 5 bases and J 9 bases, leaving 13 bases between the germline ends. Germline loops: CDR1 MNHNY, CDR2 SVGAGI (reference sequence). This CDR3 comprises 12 residues. This CDR3 is CASSPGAESYTF. The DNA for the CDR3 is TGTGCCAGCAGTCCAGGGGCAGAAAGCTACACCTTC.